The T cell receptor (beta chain) described here comes from a study of STAT5B mutations in CD4+ large granular lymphocyte leukemia. This was a survey-level run. Only in-frame clones appear in the TCRdb table, and some are missing; sequencing was by immunoSEQ multiplex PCR. The sample has about 31,000 clones, about 76% seen once. Broader study findings: Compared with healthy controls (2/35), patient top clones favored TRBV06 (8/27). Patient CD4-sorted repertoires stayed more clonal than healthy ones after leukemic-clone removal. The CD4+ versus CD8+ T-LGLL clonality difference may reflect limited sample size.

This clone was seen only once. Its specificity is unknown. V shed 4 bases, J shed 4 bases, and the junction held 2 bases outside the gene matches. From germline, CDR1 is MNHNS and CDR2 SASEGT. CDR3 length: 14 residues. V gene TRBV6-1 combines with J gene TRBJ2-5; the match to TRBD1 covers 11 bases. The receptor comes from a human donor in good health. Source material: CD4+ T cells from blood buffy coats. For the CDR3, the DNA is TGTGCCAGCAGTGGGACAGGGGGCTCAGAGACCCAGTACTTC. This gives the protein CASSGTGGSETQYF.